This T cell receptor beta chain was recorded in a study of tumor-infiltrating lymphocytes in oesophageal squamous cell carcinoma. TCRdb called the PCR reads again in MiXCR, with one record for every CDR3 protein. The sample lists 15,000 to 20,000 distinct CDR3 sequences; 42% were seen once. The germline V and J ends were trimmed by 10 bases and 4 bases, with 21 bases remaining between them. The CDR3 is 15 amino acids. CDR1 is ENHRY and CDR2 is SYGVKD in the germline V gene. The material sequenced was normal esophageal tissue next to the tumor. J is TRBJ2-3 and V is TRBV10-3; tentatively, D is TRBD2 (7 bases). The origin of this receptor is a female donor with esophageal squamous cell carcinoma. CDR3 sequence (DNA): TGTGCCACCCTTTTAGGGGGGGCCGGGTCAGATACGCAGTATTTT. This encodes CATLLGGAGSDTQYF.